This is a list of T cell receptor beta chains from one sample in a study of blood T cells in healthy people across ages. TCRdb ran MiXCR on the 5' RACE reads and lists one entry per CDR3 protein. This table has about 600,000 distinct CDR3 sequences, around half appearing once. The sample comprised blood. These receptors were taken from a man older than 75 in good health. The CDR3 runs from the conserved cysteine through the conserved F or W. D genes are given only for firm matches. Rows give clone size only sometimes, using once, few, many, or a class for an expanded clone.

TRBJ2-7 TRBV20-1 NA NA CSARGLGWSPYEQYF TGCAGTGCTAGAGGACTAGGCTGGTCGCCCTACGAGCAGTACTTC
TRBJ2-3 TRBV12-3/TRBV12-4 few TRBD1 CASTLFEGAAGTDTQYF TGTGCCAGCACCCTCTTCGAGGGGGCTGCTGGCACAGATACGCAGTATTTT
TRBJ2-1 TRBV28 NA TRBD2 CASSTLRLAGTWGSNEQFF TGTGCCAGCAGTACACTGAGGCTAGCGGGAACCTGGGGTAGCAATGAGCAGTTCTTC
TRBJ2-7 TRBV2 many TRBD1 CASSRTGDYEQYF TGTGCCAGCAGTCGGACAGGGGACTACGAGCAGTACTTC
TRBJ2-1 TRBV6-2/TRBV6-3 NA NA CASRTGLYRTHMYNEQFF TGTGCCAGCAGAACCGGCCTATACCGCACCCATATGTACAATGAGCAGTTCTTC
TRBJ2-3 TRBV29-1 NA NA CSGLVSTDTQYF TGCAGCGGACTAGTAAGCACAGATACGCAGTATTTT
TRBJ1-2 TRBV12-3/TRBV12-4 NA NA CASSSAPGVMGYTF TGTGCCAGCAGTTCCGCCCCAGGCGTGATGGGCTACACCTTC
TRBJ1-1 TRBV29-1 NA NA CSGGQFLEAFF TGCAGCGGAGGACAGTTCCTTGAAGCTTTCTTT
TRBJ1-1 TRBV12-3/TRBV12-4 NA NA CASSLEGLAEAFF TGTGCCAGCAGTTTGGAGGGGCTCGCTGAAGCTTTCTTT
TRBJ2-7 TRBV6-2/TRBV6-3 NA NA CASTTDSYEQYF TGTGCCAGCACGACAGATTCCTACGAGCAGTACTTC
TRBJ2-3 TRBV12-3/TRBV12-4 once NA CASSLGGPDGDTQYF TGTGCCAGCAGTTTGGGGGGACCGGACGGAGATACGCAGTATTTT
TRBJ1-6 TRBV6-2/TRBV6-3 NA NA CASSYKNSPLHF TGTGCCAGCAGTTACAAGAACTCACCCCTCCACTTT
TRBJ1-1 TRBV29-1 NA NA CSVSSGTSMNTEAFF TGCAGCGTATCCTCCGGGACATCTATGAACACTGAAGCTTTCTTT
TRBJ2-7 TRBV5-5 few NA CASSLHQGGTYEQYF TGTGCCAGCAGCTTGCATCAGGGGGGAACCTACGAGCAGTACTTC
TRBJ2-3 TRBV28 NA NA CASSPGSLGTDTQYF TGTGCCAGCAGTCCTGGTTCATTGGGCACAGATACGCAGTATTTT
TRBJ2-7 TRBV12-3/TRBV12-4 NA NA CASSLALGRQYF TGTGCCAGCAGTTTGGCTTTAGGGCGGCAGTACTTC
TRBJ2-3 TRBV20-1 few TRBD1 CSAKPGQGATDTQYF TGCAGTGCAAAACCGGGACAGGGGGCCACAGATACGCAGTATTTT
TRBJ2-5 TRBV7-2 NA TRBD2 CANSLEIAGGLETQYF TGTGCCAACAGCTTAGAGATAGCGGGAGGGTTAGAGACCCAGTACTTC
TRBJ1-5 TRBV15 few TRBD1 CATSAAGGNNQPQHF TGTGCCACCAGCGCGGCAGGGGGCAACAATCAGCCCCAGCATTTT
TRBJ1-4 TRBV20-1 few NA CSGRVLPEKLFF TGCAGTGGCAGGGTACTACCCGAAAAACTGTTTTTT
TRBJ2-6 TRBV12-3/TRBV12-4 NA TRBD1 CASSHPGGKANVLTF TGTGCCAGCAGTCACCCAGGGGGAAAGGCCAACGTCCTGACTTTC
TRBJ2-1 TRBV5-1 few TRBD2 CASSLPGGGYNEQFF TGCGCCAGCAGCTTGCCCGGGGGGGGATACAATGAGCAGTTCTTC
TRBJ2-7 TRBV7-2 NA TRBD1 CASSLAVGTGSYEQYF TGTGCCAGCAGCTTAGCGGTGGGGACAGGTTCCTACGAGCAGTACTTC
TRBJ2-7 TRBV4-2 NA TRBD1 CASSKGTGALSSYNEQYF TGTGCCAGCAGCAAAGGGACAGGGGCCTTAAGCTCCTACAATGAGCAGTACTTC
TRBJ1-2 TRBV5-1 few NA CASSRPPGTDYGYTF TGCGCCAGCAGCAGGCCCCCCGGGACGGATTATGGCTACACCTTC
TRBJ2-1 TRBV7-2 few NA CASSLAFASPYNEQFF TGTGCCAGCAGCTTAGCCTTTGCTAGCCCCTACAATGAGCAGTTCTTC
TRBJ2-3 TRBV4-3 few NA CASRAGAGKLTDTQYF TGCGCCAGCAGAGCTGGGGCGGGAAAGTTGACAGATACGCAGTATTTT
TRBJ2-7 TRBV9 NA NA CASSVLGSGNYEQYF TGTGCCAGCAGCGTTCTGGGGTCAGGCAACTACGAGCAGTACTTC
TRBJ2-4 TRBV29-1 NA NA CSVALVVGSRGNIQYF TGCAGCGTCGCCCTTGTCGTGGGCTCCAGGGGAAACATTCAGTACTTC
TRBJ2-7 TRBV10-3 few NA CAISEQSYEQYF TGTGCCATCAGTGAGCAGAGCTACGAGCAGTACTTC
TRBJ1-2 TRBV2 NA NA CASSEMAGDGTF TGTGCCAGCAGTGAAATGGCGGGGGACGGCACCTTC
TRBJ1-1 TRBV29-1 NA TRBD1 CSVPRQGGSKNTEAFF TGCAGCGTTCCTCGACAGGGTGGATCTAAGAACACTGAAGCTTTCTTT
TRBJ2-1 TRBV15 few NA CAVQAGGGYNEQFF TGTGCCGTACAGGCAGGAGGTGGGTACAATGAGCAGTTCTTC
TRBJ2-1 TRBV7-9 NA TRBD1 CASSVDRGPHDEQFF TGTGCCAGCAGCGTCGACAGGGGACCCCATGATGAGCAGTTCTTC
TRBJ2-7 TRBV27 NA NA CASSLADPPYEQYF TGTGCCAGCAGTTTGGCAGACCCTCCCTACGAGCAGTACTTC
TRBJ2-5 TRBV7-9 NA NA CASNHDRETQYF TGTGCCAGCAACCACGACCGAGAGACCCAGTACTTC
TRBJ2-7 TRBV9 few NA CASSAGPEQYF TGTGCCAGCAGCGCGGGCCCCGAGCAGTACTTC
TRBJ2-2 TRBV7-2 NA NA CASSLNLRGHSGELFF TGTGCCAGCAGCTTAAATCTCCGGGGACACTCCGGGGAGCTGTTTTTT
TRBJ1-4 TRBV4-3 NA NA CASSQDLGTAVEKLFF TGCGCCAGCAGCCAAGATCTGGGGACGGCTGTTGAAAAACTGTTTTTT
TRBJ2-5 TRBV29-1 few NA CSAAESQETQYF TGCAGCGCCGCCGAGAGCCAGGAGACCCAGTACTTC
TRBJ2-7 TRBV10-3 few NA CAISESTYEQYF TGTGCCATCAGTGAATCAACCTACGAGCAGTACTTC
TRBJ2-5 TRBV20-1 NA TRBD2 CSASYGGRLEETQYF TGCAGTGCATCTTACGGGGGGAGGTTGGAAGAGACCCAGTACTTC
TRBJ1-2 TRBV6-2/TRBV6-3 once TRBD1 CASSYTTGGYGYTF TGTGCCAGCAGTTACACGACAGGGGGTTATGGCTACACCTTC
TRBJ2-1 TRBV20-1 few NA CSASEYNEQFF TGCAGTGCTAGCGAATACAATGAGCAGTTCTTC
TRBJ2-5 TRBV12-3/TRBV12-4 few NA CASSLIAEETQYF TGTGCCAGCAGTTTAATAGCGGAAGAGACCCAGTACTTC
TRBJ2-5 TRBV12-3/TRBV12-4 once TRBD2 CASSLGTSGGLKETQYF TGTGCCAGCAGTTTAGGGACTAGCGGGGGGCTTAAAGAGACCCAGTACTTC
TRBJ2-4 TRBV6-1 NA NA CASSGTDKNIQYF TGTGCCAGCAGTGGGACAGACAAAAACATTCAGTACTTC
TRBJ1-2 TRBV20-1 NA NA CSARTGPNYGYTF TGCAGTGCTAGAACAGGGCCCAACTATGGCTACACCTTC
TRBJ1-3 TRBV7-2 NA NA CASSLVGGSGNTIYF TGTGCCAGCAGCTTAGTCGGTGGCTCTGGAAACACCATATATTTT
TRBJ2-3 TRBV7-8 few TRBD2 CASSPNVAGGRGGPDTQYF TGTGCCAGCAGCCCAAATGTAGCGGGGGGGCGAGGGGGCCCAGATACGCAGTATTTT
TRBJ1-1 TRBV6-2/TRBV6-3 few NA CASQRASSGWGSEAFF TGTGCCAGCCAACGTGCCAGCTCCGGTTGGGGGAGTGAAGCTTTCTTT
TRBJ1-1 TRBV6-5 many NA CASSYGRTEAFF TGTGCCAGCAGTTACGGGAGGACTGAAGCTTTCTTT
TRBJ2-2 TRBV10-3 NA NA CAISERGEPTGELFF TGTGCCATCAGTGAGAGGGGGGAGCCGACCGGGGAGCTGTTTTTT
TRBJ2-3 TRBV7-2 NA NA CASSVAATTDTQYF TGTGCCAGCAGCGTAGCGGCCACTACAGATACGCAGTATTTT
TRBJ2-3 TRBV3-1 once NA CASSLAQRAQYF TGTGCCAGCAGCCTCGCCCAGCGTGCGCAGTATTTT